The following is a T cell receptor (beta chain) sequence with its context. The antigen is not known. The entry originates in a study of T cell repertoires in cytomegalovirus infection. Study at large: Public TCR beta signature analysis indicated the presence of both CMV infection and matching HLA type.

CDR1 and CDR2 (germline): LGHNA, YSLEER. The CDR3 contains 13 residues. The V end was cut by 0 bases, the J end by 5 bases, with 7 bases between. Study-wide results and caveats: CMV-specific HLA-C-restricted TCR beta clonotypes dominated the ex vivo response. Carriage of CMV together with the relevant HLA was identifiable through cumulative public TCR beta family frequency.

Via MiXCR, TCRdb re-called the reads, giving one row per CDR3 protein. The table lists just under 550,000 distinct CDR3 sequences, about 26% of them singletons. The clonotype was recovered from a human donor in good health (CMV status not recorded). Some clones in this sample may be carry-over from other donors' samples. The rearrangement links TRBV4-3 to TRBJ2-5; D not resolved. Sequenced input: PBMCs. The DNA of the CDR3 is TGCGCCAGCAGCCAAGATGTTCGGGAGACCCAGTACTTC. Protein product: CASSQDVRETQYF.